A single sample is the source of the 8 T cell receptor beta chains below, sequenced in a study of technical replicates of blood from several donors. TCRdb keeps only in-frame clones here, not all; method: immunoSEQ multiplex PCR. Among about 80,000 clones listed, around 90% were seen once. The sample consisted of T cells isolated from PBMCs. These TCRs come from a human donor in good health.

The V and J genes are TRBV29-1 and TRBJ2-1; TRBD1 aligns across 8 bases. The CDR3 length is 16 residues. CDR1 and CDR2 from the germline V gene are SQVTM and ANQGSEA. The V and J ends lost 7 bases and 1 base, in that order; junction bases with no gene match: 12. The CDR3 DNA is TGCAGCGCTAGGACAGGGAACCTAATTTCCTACAATGAGCAGTTCTTC. It encodes CSARTGNLISYNEQFF.

The V call is TRBV5-6, the J call TRBJ1-5, with a possible D match to TRBD1 (6 bases). Trimming cost V 4 bases and J 3 bases, with 20 bases left between them. The CDR3 loop spans 17 amino acids. Germline loops: CDR1 SGHDT, CDR2 YYEEEE. CDR3 bases: TGTGCCAGCAGCAGGGGATTAGACAGGAATAACAATCAGCCCCAGCATTTT. Its protein product is CASSRGLDRNNNQPQHF.

The V and J genes are TRBV6-4 and TRBJ2-1, with D possibly being TRBD1 (5 bases). The germline V and J ends were trimmed by 4 bases and 4 bases, with 8 bases remaining between them. The CDR3 runs 13 residues. CDR1 and CDR2 (germline): MRHNA, SNTAGT. The CDR3 sequence: CASSVSGYNEQFF. Here the CDR3 DNA reads TGTGCCAGCAGTGTTTCAGGGTACAATGAGCAGTTCTTC.

CDR3 loop: CASSGLAGAVYEQYF. DNA for the CDR3: TGTGCCAGCTCCGGACTAGCGGGAGCAGTTTACGAGCAGTACTTC. V and J are TRBV6-1 and TRBJ2-7, with 13 bases lining up with TRBD2. The germline gives CDR1 MNHNS, CDR2 SASEGT. The CDR3 sequence is 15 residues long. V lost 8 bases to trimming and J lost 4 bases; unmatched junction nucleotides: 8.

The rearrangement uses TRBV25-1 and TRBJ2-1, with TRBD2 as a possible D gene (6 bases). The CDR3 contains 12 residues. The V and J ends lost 5 bases and 9 bases respectively, with 11 bases between them. CDR1 is MGHDK, CDR2 SYGVNS, per germline. For the CDR3, the DNA is TGTGCCAGCAGTCGACTAGGTAGTGAGCAGTTCTTC. This gives the protein CASSRLGSEQFF. Filled out from reference TRBV25-1 and TRBJ2-1, the complete variable domain reads EADIYQTPRYLVIGTGKKITLECSQTMGHDKMYWYQQDPGMELHLIHYSYGVNSTEKGDLSSESTVSRIRTEHFPLTLESARPSHTSQYLCASSRLGSEQFFGPGTRLTVL.

The chain has TRBV10-3 and TRBJ2-6, with D possibly being TRBD1 (5 bases). V lost 6 bases, J lost 2 bases, and 11 bases lay in between. The CDR3 runs 15 residues. Germline-derived CDR1 and CDR2 are ENHRY and SYGVKD. CDR3 region: CAIRVRAPGANVLTF. The CDR3 coding sequence is TGTGCCATCAGGGTCAGGGCCCCTGGGGCCAACGTCCTGACTTTC.

The chain couples TRBV18 to TRBJ2-3; D gene unclear. The CDR3 runs 14 residues. With 2 bases removed from V and 0 bases from J, the gap between germline ends came to 6 bases. Germline CDR1 and CDR2: KGHSH and LQKENI. CDR3 sequence: CASSPAYSTDTQYF. The CDR3 DNA sequence: TGTGCCAGCTCACCAGCGTATAGCACAGATACGCAGTATTTT.

The V call is TRBV11-2, the J call TRBJ2-7; the D gene is possibly TRBD2 (6 bases). V gave up 0 bases and J gave up 3 bases, with 18 bases separating them. The CDR3 runs to 17 residues. The germline CDR1 and CDR2 sequences are SGHAT and FQNNGV. This CDR3 reads CASSLDSRRGAHYEQYF. The DNA of the CDR3 is TGTGCCAGCAGCTTAGATTCGCGGCGGGGAGCCCACTACGAGCAGTACTTC.